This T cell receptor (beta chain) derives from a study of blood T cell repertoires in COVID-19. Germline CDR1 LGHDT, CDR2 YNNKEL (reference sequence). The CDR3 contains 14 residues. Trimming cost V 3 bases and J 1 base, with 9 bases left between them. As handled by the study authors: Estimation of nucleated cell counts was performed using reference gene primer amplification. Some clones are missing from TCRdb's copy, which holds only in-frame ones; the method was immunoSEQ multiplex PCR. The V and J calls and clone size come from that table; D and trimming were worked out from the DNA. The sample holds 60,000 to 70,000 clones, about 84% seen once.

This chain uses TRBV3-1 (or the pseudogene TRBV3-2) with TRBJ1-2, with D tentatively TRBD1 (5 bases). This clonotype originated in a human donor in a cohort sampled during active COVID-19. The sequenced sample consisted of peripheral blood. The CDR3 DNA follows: TGTGCCAGCAGCCAGGGGGGACTTAACTATGGCTACACCTTC. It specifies CASSQGGLNYGYTF.